The rows below give T cell receptor beta chains drawn from one sample of a study of Ad26.COV2.S vaccination and SARS-CoV-2 variants. Clones were sequenced by immunoSEQ multiplex PCR, and TCRdb holds only the in-frame ones, with some missing. In the table there are fewer than 800,000 clones, 80% to 90% of which are singletons. Material: peripheral blood, obtained in a trial of Ad26.COV2.S vaccine versus placebo. The receptors were sampled from a person aged 18-65 years who received the Ad26.COV2.S COVID-19 vaccine or a placebo. The CDR3 runs from the conserved cysteine through the conserved F or W. A D gene is named only where the DNA matches it firmly. Only some rows state a clone size, as once, few, many or a class for expanded clones.

J gene | clone size | V gene | D gene | CDR3 DNA | CDR3 protein
TRBJ1-1 | - | TRBV2 | - | TGTGCCAGCAGTGAAGCGCAGAGGTCGGGGGCTTTCTTT | CASSEAQRSGAFF
TRBJ2-5 | - | TRBV11-2 | TRBD1 | TGTGCCAGCAGCTCGGGACAGCAAGAGACCCAGTACTTC | CASSSGQQETQYF
TRBJ2-3 | - | TRBV11-2 | TRBD2 | TGTGCCAGCAGCTCATCCAGCGGGGGCCTTCTGGATACGCAGTATTTT | CASSSSSGGLLDTQYF
TRBJ1-1 | - | TRBV6-5 | - | TGTGCCAGCAGTCCGGGTCGGGGAATTGAAGCTTTCTTT | CASSPGRGIEAFF
TRBJ1-6 | - | TRBV6-5 | - | TGTGCCAGCAGGAGGGGGGGGGAACCCCTCCACTTT | CASRRGGEPLHF
TRBJ1-3 | - | TRBV6-5 | - | TGTGCCAGCAGGGGGTGGGACGGAAACACCATATATTTT | CASRGWDGNTIYF
TRBJ1-4 | - | TRBV7-9 | - | TGTGCCAGCAGCTTAGCATTGGCTCCAACTAATGAAAAACTGTTTTTT | CASSLALAPTNEKLFF
TRBJ1-2 | - | TRBV9 | - | TGTGCCAGCAGCGTAGGCAGGGCGGAGGGCTACACCTTC | CASSVGRAEGYTF
TRBJ2-5 | - | TRBV18 | TRBD1 | TGTGCCAGCTCGGGGGACAGGGTAGAGACCCAGTACTTC | CASSGDRVETQYF
TRBJ2-7 | once | TRBV18 | - | TGTGCCAGCTCACCTCCGTCAGGCTCTTCCTACGAGCAGTACTTC | CASSPPSGSSYEQYF
TRBJ2-5 | - | TRBV15 | - | TGTGCCACCAGCAGAGAGGATGCAGATAGGGAGACCCAGTACTTC | CATSREDADRETQYF
TRBJ2-7 | - | TRBV18 | - | TGTGCCAGCTCAACTTCGGGTTCCTACGAGCAGTACTTC | CASSTSGSYEQYF
TRBJ1-4 | - | TRBV29-1 | - | TGCGCGGGATTTAATAGAACTAATGAAAAACTGTTTTTT | CAGFNRTNEKLFF
TRBJ1-4 | - | TRBV14 | - | TGTGCCAGCAGCCAAGGATCGCAGGGGAGTGAAAAACTGTTTTTT | CASSQGSQGSEKLFF
TRBJ1-2 | - | TRBV7-2 | - | TGTGCCAGCAGCTTATACAGGGAGAACTATGGCTACACCTTC | CASSLYRENYGYTF
TRBJ1-1 | - | TRBV18 | - | TGTGCCAGCTCACCGGGGCAGACACTCACTGAAGCTTTCTTT | CASSPGQTLTEAFF
TRBJ2-2 | - | TRBV19 | - | TGTGCCAGTACCCAGCACTCCCGCTCCACCAACACCGGGGAGCTGTTTTTT | CASTQHSRSTNTGELFF
TRBJ1-1 | - | TRBV6-2/TRBV6-3 | - | TGTGCCAGCAGTCGGAACACCTACGCGTTAGAAGCTTTCTTT | CASSRNTYALEAFF
TRBJ1-1 | - | TRBV29-1 | TRBD1 | TGCAGCGTCGAGGGACAGATGAACACTGAAGCTTTCTTT | CSVEGQMNTEAFF
TRBJ1-5 | - | TRBV7-9 | - | TGTGCCAGCAGCTTATCGGGGGCGGGGGTCCAGCCCCAGCATTTT | CASSLSGAGVQPQHF
TRBJ2-3 | - | TRBV13 | - | TGTGCCAGCAGCTTAGGGGGAGCCACAGATACGCAGTATTTT | CASSLGGATDTQYF
TRBJ2-1 | - | TRBV9 | TRBD2 | TGTGCCAGCAGCGTAGGCGGGAGTGGCGACAATGAGCAGTTCTTC | CASSVGGSGDNEQFF
TRBJ1-3 | - | TRBV5-1 | - | TGCGCCAGCAGCTTGCACCCATACTCTGGAAACACCATATATTTT | CASSLHPYSGNTIYF
TRBJ2-3 | - | TRBV5-5 | - | TGTGCCAGCAGCTTGTTCAGGTTACGGGCGGATACGCAGTATTTT | CASSLFRLRADTQYF
TRBJ1-1 | once | TRBV30 | TRBD1 | TGTGCCTGGGAGGACAGGCGAGGGGGCCGCGTCTTCTTT | CAWEDRRGGRVFF
TRBJ2-6 | - | TRBV11-1 | - | TGTGCCAGCAGCTCAGGGGGGGTTGGGGCCAACGTCCTGACTTTC | CASSSGGVGANVLTF
TRBJ1-6 | - | TRBV5-5 | TRBD1 | TGTGCCAGCAATTTACGGACAGGGGGTAATTCACCCCTCCACTTT | CASNLRTGGNSPLHF
TRBJ1-3 | - | TRBV6-5 | - | TGTGCCAGCAGTTCCCGGGACGGTTCACGGAGAAACACCATATATTTT | CASSSRDGSRRNTIYF
TRBJ2-7 | once | TRBV5-1 | - | TGCGCCAGCAGGGAAACGTATGGGGTATACGAGCAGTACTTC | CASRETYGVYEQYF
TRBJ2-7 | - | TRBV3-1/TRBV3-2 | - | TGTGCCAGCAGCCAAGACCCTTCATACTACGAGCAGTACTTC | CASSQDPSYYEQYF
TRBJ2-3 | - | TRBV6-2/TRBV6-3 | TRBD2 | TGTGCCAGCAGTCCGGGACTAGCAAGGGATACGCAGTATTTT | CASSPGLARDTQYF
TRBJ2-1 | - | TRBV18 | TRBD1 | TGTGCCAGCTCACCGGGACAGGGTGCCTACAATGAGCAGTTCTTC | CASSPGQGAYNEQFF
TRBJ1-2 | - | TRBV7-2 | - | TGTGCCAGCGATCTTGGTCGGGATGGCTACACCTTC | CASDLGRDGYTF
TRBJ1-5 | - | TRBV30 | - | TGTGCCTGGAGTGGAATAGGAGGTAGCAATCAGCCCCAGCATTTT | CAWSGIGGSNQPQHF
TRBJ2-7 | - | TRBV6-5 | TRBD2 | TGTGCCAGCAGTTACTCCAGGACTAGCGGAAACTACGAGCAGTACTTC | CASSYSRTSGNYEQYF
TRBJ1-2 | few | TRBV9 | TRBD1 | TGTGCCAGCAGCCTTGGACAGGGAGATTATGGCTACACCTTC | CASSLGQGDYGYTF
TRBJ2-2 | - | TRBV6-5 | - | TGTGCCAGCACAGGGCGCACCGGGGAGCTGTTTTTT | CASTGRTGELFF
TRBJ1-4 | - | TRBV23-1 | - | TGCGCCAGCAGTCAACGGGGCAGGGAAAATGAAAAACTGTTTTTT | CASSQRGRENEKLFF
TRBJ2-7 | - | TRBV7-9 | TRBD1 | TGTGCCAGCAGCTGGGCTGGGACAGGACCCTACGAGCAGTACTTC | CASSWAGTGPYEQYF
TRBJ2-5 | once | TRBV3-1/TRBV3-2 | - | TGTGCCAGCAGCCACGCCGCGGACAGTCCCGGAGGGACCCAGTACTTC | CASSHAADSPGGTQYF
TRBJ1-5 | - | TRBV27 | - | TGTGCCAGCAGTTTTACCCAAGGACCCCATCAGCCCCAGCATTTT | CASSFTQGPHQPQHF
TRBJ2-2 | - | TRBV5-1 | TRBD2 | TGCGCCAGCAGCCTAACCGGGACTAGGAACACCGGGGAGCTGTTTTTT | CASSLTGTRNTGELFF
TRBJ2-5 | - | TRBV2 | - | TGTGCCAGCAGTGAAACTATGGAGACCCAGTACTTC | CASSETMETQYF
TRBJ2-7 | few | TRBV7-2 | TRBD2 | TGTGCCAGCGGAACGGGAGGGAACTACGAGCAGTACTTC | CASGTGGNYEQYF
TRBJ2-5 | - | TRBV7-9 | TRBD2 | TGTGCCAGCAGCTCCCTGACTAGCGGGAGCTCAGAGACCCAGTACTTC | CASSSLTSGSSETQYF
TRBJ1-4 | - | TRBV25-1 | TRBD1 | TGTGCCAGCAGTGCCGGGACAGGGGACAAAAAACTGTTTTTT | CASSAGTGDKKLFF
TRBJ1-3 | - | TRBV7-8 | - | TGTGCCAGCAGCTTAGGGAGGAACTCTGGAAACACCATATATTTT | CASSLGRNSGNTIYF
TRBJ2-2 | - | TRBV6-5 | TRBD1 | TGTGCCAGCGGAGGGACAGGGTTAACCGGGGAGCTGTTTTTT | CASGGTGLTGELFF